These T cell receptor beta chains were read from a single sample in a study of early T cells in non-severe SARS-CoV-2 infection. Each CDR3 protein gets one entry after TCRdb re-called the 5' RACE reads with MiXCR. The table records roughly 99,000 distinct CDR3 sequences, approximately 12% of them present only once. The sequencing used whole blood, collected at baseline. These receptors came from an adult who was a healthcare worker with PCR-confirmed SARS-CoV-2 infection or an uninfected control (not recorded which). CDR3s include the opening cysteine and the closing phenylalanine or tryptophan. The D gene is left open where the match is weak. Size is omitted from some rows. Given values are once, few, many or a class for expanded clones.

CDR3 protein	CDR3 DNA	CDR3 length	V gene	J gene	clone size	D gene
CASSPPPVGANVLTF	TGTGCCAGCTCACCGCCCCCGGTCGGGGCCAACGTCCTGACTTTC	15	TRBV18	TRBJ2-6	NA	NA
CASSTLTGVEAFF	TGCGCCAGCAGCACCTTGACAGGGGTTGAAGCTTTCTTT	13	TRBV5-1	TRBJ1-1	NA	TRBD1
CASSPTSGSYEQYF	TGCGCCAGCAGTCCTACTAGCGGGTCCTACGAGCAGTACTTC	14	TRBV10-1	TRBJ2-7	many	TRBD2
CASSLFRQSTSGANVLTF	TGTGCCAGCAGCTTGTTCCGTCAGTCCACATCTGGGGCCAACGTCCTGACTTTC	18	TRBV5-8	TRBJ2-6	many	NA
CASSPLGLPRTDTQYF	TGTGCCAGCTCACCCCTGGGACTCCCTCGCACAGATACGCAGTATTTT	16	TRBV18	TRBJ2-3	few	NA
CASTDRAGPNTGELFF	TGTGCCAGCACCGATCGGGCAGGGCCGAACACCGGGGAGCTGTTTTTT	16	TRBV6-6	TRBJ2-2	NA	NA
CASSPDRTYTEAFF	TGTGCCAGCAGTCCCGACAGGACCTACACTGAAGCTTTCTTT	14	TRBV12-3/TRBV12-4	TRBJ1-1	few	NA
CASSEEGLAEYNEQFF	TGTGCCAGCAGTGAAGAGGGACTAGCGGAATACAATGAGCAGTTCTTC	16	TRBV12-3/TRBV12-4	TRBJ2-1	NA	TRBD2
CASSKGKLDAQYF	TGTGCCAGCAGCAAAGGAAAGTTGGATGCGCAGTATTTT	13	TRBV11-2	TRBJ2-3	few	NA
CASSEPHRGYEQYF	TGTGCCAGCAGTGAACCCCACAGGGGATACGAGCAGTACTTC	14	TRBV6-1	TRBJ2-7	many	TRBD1
CASSPGTGDTEAFF	TGTGCCAGCTCACCCGGGACAGGGGACACTGAAGCTTTCTTT	14	TRBV18	TRBJ1-1	NA	TRBD1
CASSVGSSGANVLTF	TGTGCCAGCAGCGTGGGGAGCTCTGGGGCCAACGTCCTGACTTTC	15	TRBV2	TRBJ2-6	NA	NA
CASSPGQGNEKLFF	TGTGCCAGCAGCCCGGGACAGGGAAATGAAAAACTGTTTTTT	14	TRBV7-9	TRBJ1-4	NA	TRBD1
CASSLETGGAQYF	TGCGCCAGCAGCTTGGAGACAGGGGGGGCCCAGTACTTC	13	TRBV5-1	TRBJ2-5	NA	TRBD1
CASSLLAGRTEADTQYF	TGTGCCAGCAGCTTACTTGCGGGGCGGACGGAGGCGGATACGCAGTATTTT	17	TRBV7-3	TRBJ2-3	many	NA
CSAPDRGNYGYTF	TGCAGTGCTCCGGACAGGGGAAACTATGGCTACACCTTC	13	TRBV20-1	TRBJ1-2	NA	TRBD1
CASNRGVAGGGTDTQYF	TGTGCCAGCAACCGAGGGGTGGCGGGAGGCGGCACAGATACGCAGTATTTT	17	TRBV7-9	TRBJ2-3	NA	TRBD2
CASSVGLGGPDNEQFF	TGTGCCAGCAGCGTAGGTTTGGGGGGCCCGGACAATGAGCAGTTCTTC	16	TRBV9	TRBJ2-1	many	NA
CAWSVGTGGSEQYF	TGTGCCTGGAGTGTAGGGACAGGGGGCAGCGAGCAGTACTTC	14	TRBV30	TRBJ2-7	few	TRBD1
CASSLEKLGPGNTIYF	TGTGCCAGCAGCTTAGAGAAGCTGGGGCCTGGAAACACCATATATTTT	16	TRBV7-9	TRBJ1-3	NA	NA
CSARPNTDTQYF	TGCAGTGCTAGACCGAACACAGATACGCAGTATTTT	12	TRBV20-1	TRBJ2-3	NA	NA
CASSFGQGRQGYTF	TGTGCCAGCAGCTTCGGACAGGGACGTCAGGGCTACACCTTC	14	TRBV5-4	TRBJ1-2	few	TRBD1
CSVLDRVDYEQYF	TGCAGCGTCCTGGACAGGGTTGACTACGAGCAGTACTTC	13	TRBV29-1	TRBJ2-7	NA	TRBD1
CATSRAQLNRAPYF	TGTGCCACCAGCAGAGCCCAGCTCAACCGGGCCCCGTACTTC	14	TRBV15	TRBJ2-7	NA	NA
CASSPGPQMNTEAFF	TGTGCCAGCAGTCCCGGGCCCCAGATGAACACTGAAGCTTTCTTT	15	TRBV28	TRBJ1-1	NA	NA
CASSMGQGASYEQYF	TGTGCCAGTAGTATGGGGCAGGGGGCCTCCTACGAGCAGTACTTC	15	TRBV19	TRBJ2-7	NA	TRBD1
CSVGRVRIMDEQYF	TGCAGCGTTGGCCGTGTGAGAATTATGGACGAGCAGTACTTC	14	TRBV29-1	TRBJ2-7	NA	NA
CASSLDQGAKETQYF	TGCGCCAGCAGCTTGGATCAGGGGGCGAAGGAGACCCAGTACTTC	15	TRBV5-1	TRBJ2-5	many	TRBD1
CASSYYREQYF	TGTGCCAGCAGTTACTACAGGGAGCAGTACTTC	11	TRBV6-2/TRBV6-3	TRBJ2-7	NA	NA
CASSLNTHTEAFF	TGCGCCAGCAGCTTGAATACCCACACTGAAGCTTTCTTT	13	TRBV5-1	TRBJ1-1	few	NA
CASRGTGLGYTF	TGTGCCAGCAGAGGGACAGGTCTTGGCTACACCTTC	12	TRBV12-3/TRBV12-4	TRBJ1-2	NA	TRBD1
CSAVAESRSYNEQFF	TGCAGTGCAGTGGCGGAGAGTAGGTCCTACAATGAGCAGTTCTTC	15	TRBV20-1	TRBJ2-1	few	NA
CASSQLGQGATEAFF	TGTGCCAGCAGTCAGCTAGGACAGGGGGCCACTGAAGCTTTCTTT	15	TRBV6-1	TRBJ1-1	NA	TRBD1
CASSHGQGVYEQYF	TGTGCCAGCAGTCACGGACAGGGGGTCTACGAGCAGTACTTC	14	TRBV27	TRBJ2-7	NA	TRBD1
CASSLDGTGNTGELFF	TGTGCCAGCAGTTTAGACGGGACAGGGAACACCGGGGAGCTGTTTTTT	16	TRBV5-6	TRBJ2-2	few	TRBD1
CASRTGGWAARPGANVLTF	TGTGCCAGCAGGACAGGGGGCTGGGCGGCTAGGCCTGGGGCCAACGTCCTGACTTTC	19	TRBV2	TRBJ2-6	NA	TRBD1
CASSLERGGHEQFF	TGTGCCAGCAGCTTAGAGCGGGGGGGCCATGAGCAGTTCTTC	14	TRBV11-2	TRBJ2-1	many	TRBD2